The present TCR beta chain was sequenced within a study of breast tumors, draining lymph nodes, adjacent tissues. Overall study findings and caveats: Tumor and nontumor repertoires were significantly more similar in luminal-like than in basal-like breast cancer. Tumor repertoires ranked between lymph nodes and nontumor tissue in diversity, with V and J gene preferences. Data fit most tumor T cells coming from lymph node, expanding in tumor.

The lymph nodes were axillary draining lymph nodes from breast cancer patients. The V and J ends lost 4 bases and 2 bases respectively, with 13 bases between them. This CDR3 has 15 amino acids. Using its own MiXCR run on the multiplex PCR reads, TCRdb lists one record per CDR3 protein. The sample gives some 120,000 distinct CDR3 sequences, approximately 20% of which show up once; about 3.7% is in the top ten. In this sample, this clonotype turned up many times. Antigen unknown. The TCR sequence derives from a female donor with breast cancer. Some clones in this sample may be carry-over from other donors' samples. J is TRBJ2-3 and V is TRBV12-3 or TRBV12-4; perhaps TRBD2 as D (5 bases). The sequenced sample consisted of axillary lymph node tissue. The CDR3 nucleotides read TGTGCCAGCAGTTCTCAGCTTGGACTCACAGATACGCAGTATTTT. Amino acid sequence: CASSSQLGLTDTQYF.